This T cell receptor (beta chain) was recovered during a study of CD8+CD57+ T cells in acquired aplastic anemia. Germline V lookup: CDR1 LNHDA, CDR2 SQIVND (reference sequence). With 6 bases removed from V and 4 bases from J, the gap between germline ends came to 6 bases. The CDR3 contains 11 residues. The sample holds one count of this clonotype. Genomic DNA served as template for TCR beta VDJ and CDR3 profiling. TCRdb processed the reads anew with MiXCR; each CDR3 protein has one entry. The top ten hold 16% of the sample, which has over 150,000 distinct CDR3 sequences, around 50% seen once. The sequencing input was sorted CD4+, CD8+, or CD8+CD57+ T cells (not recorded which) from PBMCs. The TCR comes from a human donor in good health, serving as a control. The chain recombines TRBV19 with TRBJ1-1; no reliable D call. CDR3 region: CASRVGTEAFF. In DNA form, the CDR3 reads TGTGCCAGTAGAGTGGGCACTGAAGCTTTCTTT.